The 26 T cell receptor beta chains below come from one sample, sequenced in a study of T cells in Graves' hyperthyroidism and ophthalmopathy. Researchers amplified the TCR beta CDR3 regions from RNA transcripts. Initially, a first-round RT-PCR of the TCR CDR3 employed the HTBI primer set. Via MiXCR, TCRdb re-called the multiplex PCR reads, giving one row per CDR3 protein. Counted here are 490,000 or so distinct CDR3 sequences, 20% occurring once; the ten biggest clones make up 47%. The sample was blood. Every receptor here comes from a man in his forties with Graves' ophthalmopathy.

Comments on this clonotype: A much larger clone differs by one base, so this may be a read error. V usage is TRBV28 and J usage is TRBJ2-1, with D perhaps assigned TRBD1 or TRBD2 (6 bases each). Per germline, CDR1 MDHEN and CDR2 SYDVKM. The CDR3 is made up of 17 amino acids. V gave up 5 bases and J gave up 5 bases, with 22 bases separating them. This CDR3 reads CASSTHYLGGSNNEQFF. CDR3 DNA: TGTGCCAGCAGTACTCACTATCTAGGGGGGTCTAACAATGAGCAGTTCTTC.

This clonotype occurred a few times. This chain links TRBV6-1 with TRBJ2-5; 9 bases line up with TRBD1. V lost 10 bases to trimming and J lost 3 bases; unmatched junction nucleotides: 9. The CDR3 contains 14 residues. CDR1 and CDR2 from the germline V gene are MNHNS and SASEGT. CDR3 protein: CAISVDRGEETQYF. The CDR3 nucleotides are TGTGCCATCTCCGTGGACAGGGGAGAAGAGACCCAGTACTTC.

In DNA form, the CDR3 reads TGTGCCAGCAGCTTAGGGCAGAACACCTACGAGCAGTTCTTC. It is translated as CASSLGQNTYEQFF. The gene calls are TRBV5-5 and TRBJ2-7; no clear D gene. Matching the DNA end better, TRBJ2-1 makes the J call doubtful. The germline CDR1 and CDR2 sequences are SGHKS and YYEKEE (reference sequence). CDR3 length: 14 residues.

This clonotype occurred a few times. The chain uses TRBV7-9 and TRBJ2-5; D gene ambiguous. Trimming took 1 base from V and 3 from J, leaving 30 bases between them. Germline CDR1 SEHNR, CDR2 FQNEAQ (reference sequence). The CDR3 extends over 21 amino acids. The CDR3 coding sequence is TGTGCCAGCAGCTTAGTTCAAACCAGCTCGCCCGTTCGGGCTCAAAAAGAGACCCAGTACTTC. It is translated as CASSLVQTSSPVRAQKETQYF.

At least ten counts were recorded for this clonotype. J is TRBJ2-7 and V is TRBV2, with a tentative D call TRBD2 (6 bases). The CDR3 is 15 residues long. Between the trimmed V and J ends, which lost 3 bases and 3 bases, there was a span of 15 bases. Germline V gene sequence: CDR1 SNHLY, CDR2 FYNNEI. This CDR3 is CASSERASEIYEQYF. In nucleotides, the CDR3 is TGTGCCAGCAGTGAGAGGGCTAGCGAGATCTACGAGCAGTACTTC.

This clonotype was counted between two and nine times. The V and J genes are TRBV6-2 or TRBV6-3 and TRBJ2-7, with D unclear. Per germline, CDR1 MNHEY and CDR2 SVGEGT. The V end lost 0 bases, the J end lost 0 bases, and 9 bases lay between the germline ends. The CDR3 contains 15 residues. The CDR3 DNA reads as TGTGCCAGCAGTTACTCCGTCGGTGCCTCCTACGAGCAGTACTTC. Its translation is CASSYSVGASYEQYF.

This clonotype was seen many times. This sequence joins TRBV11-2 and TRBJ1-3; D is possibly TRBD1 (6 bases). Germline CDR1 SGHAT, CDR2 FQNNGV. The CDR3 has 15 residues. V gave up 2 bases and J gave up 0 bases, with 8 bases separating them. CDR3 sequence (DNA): TGTGCCAGCAGCTTAAACAGGGCCTCTGGAAACACCATATATTTT. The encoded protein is CASSLNRASGNTIYF.

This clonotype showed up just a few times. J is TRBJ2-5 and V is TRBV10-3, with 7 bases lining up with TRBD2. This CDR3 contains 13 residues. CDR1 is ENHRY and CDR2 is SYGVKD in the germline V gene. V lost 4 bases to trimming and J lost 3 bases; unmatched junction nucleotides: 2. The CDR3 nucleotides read TGTGCCATCAGTGCGGGGGGTGAAGAGACCCAGTACTTC. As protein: CAISAGGEETQYF.

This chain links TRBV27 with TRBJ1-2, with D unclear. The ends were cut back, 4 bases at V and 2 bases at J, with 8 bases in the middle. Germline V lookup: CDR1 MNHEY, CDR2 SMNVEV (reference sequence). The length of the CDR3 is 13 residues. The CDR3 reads CASSWSRNYGYTF. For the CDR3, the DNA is TGTGCCAGCAGTTGGAGTAGAAACTATGGCTACACCTTC.

The DNA for the CDR3 is TGTGCCACCTCCCGTGCCGGCAGCACAGATACGCAGTATTTT. This encodes CATSRAGSTDTQYF. The V and J genes are TRBV7-6 and TRBJ2-3; D is undetermined. The germline V gene has CDR1 SGHVS and CDR2 FNYEAQ. There are 14 residues in the CDR3. The V end lost 10 bases, the J end lost 0 bases, and 14 bases lay between the germline ends.

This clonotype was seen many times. The CDR3: CASSPDWSGTQYF. The CDR3 nucleotides are TGTGCCAGCAGCCCGGACTGGAGTGGGACCCAGTACTTC. The chain carries TRBV7-2 and TRBJ2-5, with a possible D match to TRBD2 (5 bases). V lost 5 bases, J lost 7 bases, and 14 bases lay in between. Germline V lookup: CDR1 SGHTA, CDR2 FQGNSA. The CDR3 extends over 13 amino acids. The full variable domain, with the rest looked up from reference TRBV7-2 and TRBJ2-5, is GAGVSQSPSNKVTEKGKDVELRCDPISGHTALYWYRQSLGQGLEFLIYFQGNSAPDKSGLPSDRFSAERTGGSVSTLTIQRTQQEDSAVYLCASSPDWSGTQYFGPGTRLLVL.

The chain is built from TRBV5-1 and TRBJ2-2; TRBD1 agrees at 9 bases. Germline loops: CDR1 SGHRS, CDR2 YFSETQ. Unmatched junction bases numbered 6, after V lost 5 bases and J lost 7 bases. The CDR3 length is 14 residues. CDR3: CASRSGTGSGELFF. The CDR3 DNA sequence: TGCGCCAGCAGATCCGGGACAGGGAGCGGGGAGCTGTTTTTT.

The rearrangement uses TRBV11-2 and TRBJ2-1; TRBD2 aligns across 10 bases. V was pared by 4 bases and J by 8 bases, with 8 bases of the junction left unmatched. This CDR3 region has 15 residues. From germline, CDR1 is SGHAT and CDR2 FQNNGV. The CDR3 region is CASSSSSGGGHEQFF. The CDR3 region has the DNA TGTGCCAGCAGCTCCTCTAGCGGGGGAGGGCATGAGCAGTTCTTC. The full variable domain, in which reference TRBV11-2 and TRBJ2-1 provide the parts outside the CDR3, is EAGVAQSPRYKIIEKRQSVAFWCNPISGHATLYWYQQILGQGPKLLIQFQNNGVVDDSQLPKDRFSAERLKGVDSTLKIQPAKLEDSAVYLCASSSSSGGGHEQFFGPGTRLTVL.

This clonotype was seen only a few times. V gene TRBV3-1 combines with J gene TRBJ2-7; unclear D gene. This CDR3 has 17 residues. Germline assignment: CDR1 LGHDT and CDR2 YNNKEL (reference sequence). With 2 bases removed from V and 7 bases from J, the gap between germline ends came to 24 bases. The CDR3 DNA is TGTGCCAGCAGCCAATCCCACGGCGGAGTCGGTCTAGGGGAGCAGTACTTC. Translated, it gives CASSQSHGGVGLGEQYF.

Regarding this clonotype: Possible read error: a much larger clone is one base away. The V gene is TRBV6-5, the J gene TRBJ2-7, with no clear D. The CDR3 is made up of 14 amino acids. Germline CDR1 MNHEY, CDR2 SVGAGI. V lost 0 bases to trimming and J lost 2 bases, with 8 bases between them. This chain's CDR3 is CASSYSDPTYEQYF. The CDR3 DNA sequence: TGTGCCAGCAGTTACTCGGACCCGACCTACGAGCAGTACTTC.

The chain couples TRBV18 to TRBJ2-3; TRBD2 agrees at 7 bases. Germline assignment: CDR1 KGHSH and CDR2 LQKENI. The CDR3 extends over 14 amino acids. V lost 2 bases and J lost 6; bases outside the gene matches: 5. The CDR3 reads CASSPAGAGDTQYF. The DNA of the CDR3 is TGTGCCAGCTCACCAGCGGGAGCGGGGGATACGCAGTATTTT.

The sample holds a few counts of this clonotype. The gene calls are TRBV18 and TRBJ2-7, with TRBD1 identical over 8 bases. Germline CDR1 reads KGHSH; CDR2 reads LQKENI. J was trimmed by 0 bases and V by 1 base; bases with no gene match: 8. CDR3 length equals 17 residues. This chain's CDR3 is CASSPRTRQGNSYEQYF. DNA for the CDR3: TGTGCCAGCTCACCACGTACGCGACAGGGGAACTCCTACGAGCAGTACTTC.

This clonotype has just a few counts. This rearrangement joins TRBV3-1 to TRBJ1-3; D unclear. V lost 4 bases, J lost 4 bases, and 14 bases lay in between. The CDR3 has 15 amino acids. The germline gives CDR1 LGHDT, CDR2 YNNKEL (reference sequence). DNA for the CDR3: TGTGCCAGCAGCCCCCACTCAGGAACGGGAAACACCATATATTTT. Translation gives CASSPHSGTGNTIYF.

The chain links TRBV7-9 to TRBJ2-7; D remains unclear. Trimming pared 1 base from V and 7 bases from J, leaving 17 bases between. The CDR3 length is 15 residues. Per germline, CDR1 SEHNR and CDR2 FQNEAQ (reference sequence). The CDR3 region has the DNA TGTGCCAGCAGCTTAGGAACCTCTACCGGTGGGGAGCAGTACTTC. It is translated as CASSLGTSTGGEQYF.

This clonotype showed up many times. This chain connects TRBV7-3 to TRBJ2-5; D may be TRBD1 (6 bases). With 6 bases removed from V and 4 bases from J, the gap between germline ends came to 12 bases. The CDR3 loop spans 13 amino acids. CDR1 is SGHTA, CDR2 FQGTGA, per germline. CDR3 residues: CASSYRVGETQYF. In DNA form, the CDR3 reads TGTGCCAGCAGTTACAGGGTCGGAGAGACCCAGTACTTC.

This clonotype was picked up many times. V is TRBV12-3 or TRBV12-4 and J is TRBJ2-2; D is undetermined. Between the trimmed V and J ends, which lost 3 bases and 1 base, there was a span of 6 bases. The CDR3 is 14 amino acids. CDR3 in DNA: TGTGCCAGCAGTTTTTCCAGGAACACCGGGGAGCTGTTTTTT. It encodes CASSFSRNTGELFF.

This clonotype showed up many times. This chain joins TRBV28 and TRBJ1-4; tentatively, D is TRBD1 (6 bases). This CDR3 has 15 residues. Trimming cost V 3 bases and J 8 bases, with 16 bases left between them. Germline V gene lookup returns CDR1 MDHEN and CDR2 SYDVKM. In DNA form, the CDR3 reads TGTGCCAGCAGTTTTCCCGCCAGGGGAGAGGAAAAACTGTTTTTT. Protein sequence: CASSFPARGEEKLFF.

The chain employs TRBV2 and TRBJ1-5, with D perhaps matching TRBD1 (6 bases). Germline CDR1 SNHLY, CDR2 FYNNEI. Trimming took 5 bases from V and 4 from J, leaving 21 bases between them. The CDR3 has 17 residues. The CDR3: CASSPAGGPGANQPQHF. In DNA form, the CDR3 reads TGTGCCAGCAGTCCAGCGGGGGGGCCAGGAGCTAATCAGCCCCAGCATTTT.

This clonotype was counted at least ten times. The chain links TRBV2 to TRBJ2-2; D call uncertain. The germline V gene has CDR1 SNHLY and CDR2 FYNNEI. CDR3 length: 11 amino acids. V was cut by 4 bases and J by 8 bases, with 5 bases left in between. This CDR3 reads CASSVFGELFF. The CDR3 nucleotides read TGTGCCAGCAGTGTGTTTGGGGAGCTGTTTTTT.

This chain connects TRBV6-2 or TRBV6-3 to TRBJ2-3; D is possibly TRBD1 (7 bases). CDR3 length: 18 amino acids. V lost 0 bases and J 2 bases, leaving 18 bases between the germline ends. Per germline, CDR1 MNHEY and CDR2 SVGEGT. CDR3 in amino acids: CASSYSWRRGDDTDTQYF. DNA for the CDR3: TGTGCCAGCAGTTACTCGTGGCGCAGGGGGGACGACACAGATACGCAGTATTTT.

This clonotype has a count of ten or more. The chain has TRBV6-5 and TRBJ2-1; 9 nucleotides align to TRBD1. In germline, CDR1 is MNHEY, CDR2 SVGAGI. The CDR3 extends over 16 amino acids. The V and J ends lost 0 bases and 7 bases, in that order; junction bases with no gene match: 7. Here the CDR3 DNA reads TGTGCCAGCAGTTACTCGCCGGGACAGGGTTCGAATGAGCAGTTCTTC. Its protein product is CASSYSPGQGSNEQFF.